This T cell receptor (beta chain) was found in a study of identical twins. Points from the study as a whole: Fewer insertions were carried by abundant cord blood beta clonotypes, but none was seen in memory repertoires. Monozygotic twins shared more out-of-frame TCR alpha than recombination models predicted. Low generation-probability sequences were in excess among twin-shared out-of-frame alpha sequences.

The CDR3 has 13 residues. The J segment lost 5 bases and the V segment lost 6 bases, leaving 6 bases of the junction unmatched. In germline, CDR1 is DFQATT, CDR2 SNEGSKA (reference sequence). TCRdb reprocessed the 5' RACE reads with MiXCR, giving one entry per CDR3 protein. The repertoire includes 690,000 or so distinct CDR3 sequences, less than 7% of them detected once, and about 2% sits in the top ten. A word on this clonotype: Its antigen is currently unknown.

The TCR originated in a young man in good health. Sequenced: naive T cells sorted from blood. This chain joins TRBV20-1 and TRBJ2-5; 10 bases map to TRBD1. The CDR3 DNA reads as TGCAGTGCCAGACAGGGGGCGTGGGAGACCCAGTACTTC. Encoded protein: CSARQGAWETQYF.